This section outlines one TCR beta chain sequence together with its context. The antigen is undetermined. This sample is drawn from a study of blood T cells in healthy people across ages. Findings and caveats of the study: Because donor CMV status was unknown, expanded clonotype changes were possibly confounded. Among T cells, TCR beta diversity per million cells dropped roughly linearly as age rose.

Germline V gene sequence: CDR1 DFQATT, CDR2 SNEGSKA (reference sequence). J lost 2 bases, V lost 0 bases, and 9 bases had no gene match. The CDR3 totals 16 residues. The authors ran a second PCR of about 6 to 11 cycles using a sample-barcoded 5' primer and a J-beta primer mix. Each cDNA molecule was tagged by a template-switch adaptor with 12 random nucleotides. TCRdb fed the 5' RACE reads into MiXCR, producing one record per CDR3 protein. The repertoire holds roughly 1.6 million distinct CDR3 sequences, with roughly 30% as singletons. Sequences were obtained from blood. This receptor was taken from a woman in her twenties or thirties in good health. J is TRBJ2-7 and V is TRBV20-1; 8 nucleotides align to TRBD1. The CDR3 loop is CSARDGGRTGTYEQYF. For the CDR3, the DNA is TGCAGTGCTAGAGATGGAGGGCGGACAGGGACCTACGAGCAGTACTTC.